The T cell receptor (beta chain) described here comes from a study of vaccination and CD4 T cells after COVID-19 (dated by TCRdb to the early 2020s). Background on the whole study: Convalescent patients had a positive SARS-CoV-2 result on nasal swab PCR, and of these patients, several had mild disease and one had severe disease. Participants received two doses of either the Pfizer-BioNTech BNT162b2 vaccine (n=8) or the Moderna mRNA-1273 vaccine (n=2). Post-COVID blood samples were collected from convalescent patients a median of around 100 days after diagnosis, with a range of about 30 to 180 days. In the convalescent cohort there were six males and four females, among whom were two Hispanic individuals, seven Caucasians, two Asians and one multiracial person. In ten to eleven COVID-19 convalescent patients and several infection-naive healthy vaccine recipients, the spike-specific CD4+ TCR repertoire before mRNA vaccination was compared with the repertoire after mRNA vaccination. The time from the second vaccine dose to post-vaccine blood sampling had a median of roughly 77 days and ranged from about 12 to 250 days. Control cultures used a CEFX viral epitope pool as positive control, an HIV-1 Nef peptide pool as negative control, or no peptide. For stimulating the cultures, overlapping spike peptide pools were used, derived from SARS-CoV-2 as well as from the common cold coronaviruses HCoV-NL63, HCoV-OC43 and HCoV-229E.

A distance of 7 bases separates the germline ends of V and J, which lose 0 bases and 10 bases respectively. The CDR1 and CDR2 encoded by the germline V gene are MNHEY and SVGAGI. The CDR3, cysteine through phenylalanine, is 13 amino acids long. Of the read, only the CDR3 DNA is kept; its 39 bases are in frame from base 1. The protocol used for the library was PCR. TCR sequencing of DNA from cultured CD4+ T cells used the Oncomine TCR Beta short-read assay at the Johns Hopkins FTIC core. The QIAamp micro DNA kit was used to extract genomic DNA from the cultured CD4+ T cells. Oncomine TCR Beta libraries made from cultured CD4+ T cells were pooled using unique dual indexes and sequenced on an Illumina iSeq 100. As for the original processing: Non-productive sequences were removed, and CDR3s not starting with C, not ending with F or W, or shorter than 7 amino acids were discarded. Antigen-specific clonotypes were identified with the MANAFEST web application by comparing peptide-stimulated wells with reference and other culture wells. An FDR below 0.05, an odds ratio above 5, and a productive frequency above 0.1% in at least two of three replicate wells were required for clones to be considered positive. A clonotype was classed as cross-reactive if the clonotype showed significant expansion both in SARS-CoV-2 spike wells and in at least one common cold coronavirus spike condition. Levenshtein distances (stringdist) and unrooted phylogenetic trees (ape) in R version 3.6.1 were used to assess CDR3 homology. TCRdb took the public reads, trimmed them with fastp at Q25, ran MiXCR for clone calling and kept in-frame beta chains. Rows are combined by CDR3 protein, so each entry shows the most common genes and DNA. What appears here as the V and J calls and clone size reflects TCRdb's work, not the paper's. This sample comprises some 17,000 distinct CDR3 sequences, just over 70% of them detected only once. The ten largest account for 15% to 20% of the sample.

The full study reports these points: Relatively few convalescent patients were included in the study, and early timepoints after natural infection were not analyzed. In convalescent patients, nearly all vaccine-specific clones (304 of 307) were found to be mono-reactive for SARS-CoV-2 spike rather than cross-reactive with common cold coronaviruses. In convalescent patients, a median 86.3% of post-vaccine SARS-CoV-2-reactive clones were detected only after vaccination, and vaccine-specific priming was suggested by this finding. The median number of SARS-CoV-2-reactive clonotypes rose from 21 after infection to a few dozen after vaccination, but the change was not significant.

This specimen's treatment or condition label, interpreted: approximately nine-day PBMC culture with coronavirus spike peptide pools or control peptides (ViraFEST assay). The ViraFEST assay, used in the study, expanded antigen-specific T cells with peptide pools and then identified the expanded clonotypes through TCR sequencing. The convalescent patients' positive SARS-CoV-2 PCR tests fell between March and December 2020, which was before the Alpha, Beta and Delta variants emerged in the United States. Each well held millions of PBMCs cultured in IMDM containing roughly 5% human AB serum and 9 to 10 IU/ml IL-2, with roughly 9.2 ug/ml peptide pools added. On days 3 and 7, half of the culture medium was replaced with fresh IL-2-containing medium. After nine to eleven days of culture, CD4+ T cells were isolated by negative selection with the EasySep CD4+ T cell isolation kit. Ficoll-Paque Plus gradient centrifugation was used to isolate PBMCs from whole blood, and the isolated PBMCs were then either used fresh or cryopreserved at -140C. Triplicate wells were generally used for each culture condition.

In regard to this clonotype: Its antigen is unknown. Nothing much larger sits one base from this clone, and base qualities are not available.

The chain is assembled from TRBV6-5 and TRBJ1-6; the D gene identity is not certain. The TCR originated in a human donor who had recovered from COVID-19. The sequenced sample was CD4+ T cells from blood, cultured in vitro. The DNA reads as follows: TGTGCCAGCAGTTACTCCGGGAACTCACCCCTCCACTTT. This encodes CASSYSGNSPLHF.